This passage covers 25 T cell receptor beta chains from one sample sequenced in a study of blood T cell repertoires in COVID-19. Assay: immunoSEQ multiplex PCR; the TCRdb copy retains only in-frame clones and omits some. Among fewer than 300,000 clones listed, about 87% were seen once. Specimen: peripheral blood. The receptors here all came from a man in his fifties or sixties who had recovered from COVID-19.

This clone was found a few times. This CDR3 reads CASSYNGQDYYGYTF. The CDR3 DNA sequence: TGTGCCAGCAGTTACAATGGACAGGATTACTATGGCTACACCTTC. The V and J genes are TRBV6-5 and TRBJ1-2; 7 nucleotides agree with TRBD1. Trimming at V came to 2 bases and at J to 3 bases, leaving 6 bases not matched to a gene. Germline CDR1 reads MNHEY; CDR2 reads SVGAGI. The CDR3 is 15 residues long.

This rearrangement joins TRBV5-1 to TRBJ2-7; 7 nucleotides align to TRBD1. Germline-derived CDR1 and CDR2 are SGHRS and YFSETQ. The CDR3 has 15 amino acids. Losses at the gene ends were 1 base for V and 2 bases for J; bases not matched to a gene: 6. The CDR3 loop reads CASSLYGTATYEQYF. The CDR3, as DNA: TGCGCCAGCAGCTTGTATGGGACAGCTACCTACGAGCAGTACTTC.

This rearrangement joins TRBV5-5 to TRBJ1-1; possibly TRBD1 for D (6 bases). Germline-derived CDR1 and CDR2 are SGHKS and YYEKEE (reference sequence). The CDR3 totals 16 residues. V shed 0 bases and J shed 1 base, with 13 bases lying between them. The CDR3 reads CASSLGTDRRNTEAFF. The CDR3 DNA follows: TGTGCCAGCAGCTTGGGGACCGACAGGAGGAACACTGAAGCTTTCTTT.

This rearrangement joins TRBV2 to TRBJ1-6; D remains unclear. CDR3 length: 14 residues. V was pared by 3 bases and J by 7 bases, with 10 bases between. The germline V gene has CDR1 SNHLY and CDR2 FYNNEI. The CDR3 spells CASSETMRNSPLHF. The CDR3 DNA follows: TGTGCCAGCAGTGAGACCATGCGGAATTCACCCCTCCACTTT.

This chain joins TRBV7-6 and TRBJ2-7; TRBD1 matches at 8 bases. V was pared by 3 bases and J by 7 bases, with 14 bases of the junction left unmatched. CDR1 SGHVS and CDR2 FNYEAQ come from the germline V gene. The CDR3 is 16 amino acids. This chain's CDR3 is CASSFYGGQGIEEQYF. DNA for the CDR3: TGTGCCAGCAGCTTCTACGGTGGACAGGGAATAGAGGAGCAGTACTTC.

The J gene is TRBJ1-3, the V gene TRBV7-9; D unclear. Trimming cost V 4 bases and J 2 bases, with 15 bases left between them. Germline values: CDR1 SEHNR, CDR2 FQNEAQ (reference sequence). This CDR3 has 16 amino acids. CDR3 in amino acids: CASSSSRGAAGNTIYF. CDR3 nucleotides: TGTGCCAGCAGCTCTAGTAGAGGCGCTGCTGGAAACACCATATATTTT.

The V call is TRBV11-1, the J call TRBJ1-1; 9 bases map to TRBD1. This CDR3 is built from 15 residues. Germline V lookup: CDR1 SGHAT, CDR2 FQDESV (reference sequence). Germline trimming cut 5 bases from V and 3 bases from J; bases unmatched to any gene: 7. This CDR3 reads CASSPFWDRDTEAFF. CDR3 nucleotide sequence: TGTGCCAGCAGCCCATTTTGGGACAGGGACACTGAAGCTTTCTTT.

CDR3 in amino acids: CASSPHLGTSGVEAKNIQYF. CDR3 coding DNA: TGCGCCAGCAGCCCTCACTTGGGGACTAGCGGGGTTGAAGCCAAAAACATTCAGTACTTC. This chain connects TRBV4-1 to TRBJ2-4; 13 bases agree with TRBD2. There are 20 residues in the CDR3. CDR1 is MGHRA and CDR2 is YSYEKL in the germline V gene. Trimming cost V 4 bases and J 0 bases; bases outside gene matches: 12.

V usage is TRBV7-8 and J usage is TRBJ2-5, with TRBD2 matching 7 bases. The CDR3 runs 14 residues. CDR1 and CDR2 from the germline V gene are SGHVS and FQNEAQ. V shed 4 bases and J 2 bases; nucleotides not matched to a gene: 4. The CDR3 is CASSSGTKQETQYF. The CDR3 DNA is TGTGCCAGCAGCTCCGGGACTAAACAAGAGACCCAGTACTTC.

The chain uses TRBV5-5 and TRBJ2-5; 9 bases line up with TRBD1. V gave up 1 base and J gave up 1 base; unmatched junction bases: 11. Germline values: CDR1 SGHKS, CDR2 YYEKEE (reference sequence). CDR3 size: 18 residues. CDR3: CASSLSGTGFSGQETQYF. The CDR3 bases are TGTGCCAGCAGCTTGAGCGGGACAGGGTTTTCGGGCCAAGAGACCCAGTACTTC.

V gene TRBV18 combines with J gene TRBJ1-6; the match to TRBD1 covers 7 bases. The CDR3 extends over 14 amino acids. CDR1 KGHSH and CDR2 LQKENI come from the germline V gene. J gave up 7 bases and V 6 bases, and 6 bases lay outside the gene matches. CDR3 amino acids: CASSPTGVNSPLHF. In nucleotides, the CDR3 is TGTGCCAGCTCGCCAACAGGGGTCAATTCACCCCTCCACTTT.

J is TRBJ1-1 and V is TRBV24-1; tentative D call: TRBD1 (5 bases). In germline, CDR1 is KGHDR, CDR2 SFDVKD. This CDR3 contains 10 residues. V lost 4 bases and J 11 bases, leaving 7 bases between the germline ends. The CDR3 DNA sequence: TGTGCCACCAGTGAAGGGGTGGCTTTCTTT. As protein: CATSEGVAFF.

J is TRBJ2-4 and V is TRBV2, with 10 nucleotides matching TRBD1. CDR1 is SNHLY and CDR2 is FYNNEI in the germline V gene. The CDR3 consists of 18 residues. Unmatched junction bases numbered 11, after V lost 6 bases and J lost 0 bases. CDR3 in amino acids: CASRPGQGTPLAKNIQYF. CDR3 in DNA: TGTGCCAGCAGGCCGGGACAGGGGACCCCACTAGCCAAAAACATTCAGTACTTC. The full variable domain, with the rest looked up from reference TRBV2 and TRBJ2-4, is EPEVTQTPSHQVTQMGQEVILRCVPISNHLYFYWYRQILGQKVEFLVSFYNNEISEKSEIFDDQFSVERPDGSNFTLKIRSTKLEDSAMYFCASRPGQGTPLAKNIQYFGAGTRLSVL.

This clone was recorded only once. This chain joins TRBV4-1 and TRBJ1-5; 8 bases map to TRBD1. The CDR3 has 18 residues. The V and J ends lost 0 bases and 9 bases, in that order; junction bases with no gene match: 16. Germline V lookup: CDR1 MGHRA, CDR2 YSYEKL. The CDR3 spells CASSQDRGQAGQSWPQHF. CDR3 sequence (DNA): TGCGCCAGCAGCCAAGATAGGGGACAGGCGGGACAATCATGGCCCCAGCATTTT.

This rearrangement joins TRBV5-1 to TRBJ1-2; 10 bases align to TRBD1. Per germline, CDR1 SGHRS and CDR2 YFSETQ. J lost 8 bases, V lost 4 bases, and 8 bases had no gene match. The CDR3 totals 14 residues. CDR3 nucleotides: TGCGCCAGCAGCCCCCGGACAGGGGGGAAAGGCTACACCTTC. Translation: CASSPRTGGKGYTF.

V gene TRBV3-1 (or the pseudogene TRBV3-2) combines with J gene TRBJ2-1, with 11 bases aligning to TRBD2. The germline gives CDR1 LGHDT, CDR2 YNNKEL (reference sequence). Trimming at V came to 4 bases and at J to 2 bases, leaving 7 bases not matched to a gene. The CDR3 loop spans 17 amino acids. CDR3 loop: CASSPTVAGGPYNEQFF. CDR3 sequence (DNA): TGTGCCAGCAGCCCTACGGTAGCGGGGGGGCCCTACAATGAGCAGTTCTTC.

This chain uses TRBV27 with TRBJ1-1, with D maybe TRBD1 (5 bases). The CDR3 covers 14 residues. The V end lost 3 bases, the J end lost 4 bases, and 12 bases lay between the germline ends. Germline assignment: CDR1 MNHEY and CDR2 SMNVEV (reference sequence). In nucleotides, the CDR3 is TGTGCCAGCAGTTTGGGTCAGGGAGGCACTGAAGCTTTCTTT. It translates to CASSLGQGGTEAFF.

There are many counts of this clone. The V call is TRBV6-4, the J call TRBJ2-2; 10 bases fit TRBD1. The CDR3 is made up of 16 amino acids. The germline V gene encodes CDR1 MRHNA and CDR2 SNTAGT. Trimming took 4 bases from V and 7 from J; bases not matched to a gene: 9. CDR3 bases: TGTGCCAGCAGTGCCGCTGGACAGGGGGATTTCGGGGAGCTGTTTTTT. Translated, it gives CASSAAGQGDFGELFF.

This chain connects TRBV7-3 to TRBJ2-1; 12 bases align to TRBD2. The CDR3 has 16 amino acids. Germline V CDR1 and CDR2: SGHTA, FQGTGA. Germline trimming cut 5 bases from V and 1 base from J; bases unmatched to any gene: 3. The DNA of the CDR3 is TGTGCCAGCAGCCCCACTAGCGGGGGGTCCTACAATGAGCAGTTCTTC. It is translated as CASSPTSGGSYNEQFF. Based on the CDR3 plus reference TRBV7-3 and TRBJ2-1, the full variable domain is GAGVSQTPSNKVTEKGKYVELRCDPISGHTALYWYRQSLGQGPEFLIYFQGTGAADDSGLPNDRFFAVRPEGSVSTLKIQRTERGDSAVYLCASSPTSGGSYNEQFFGPGTRLTVL.

CDR3 in DNA: TGTGCCAGCAGCGGAGGACTAGCGGGAGAAGGAGATACGCAGTATTTT. Translating it yields CASSGGLAGEGDTQYF. The chain is built from TRBV7-2 and TRBJ2-3, with 13 bases that match TRBD2. The CDR3 has 16 amino acids. Trimming removed 5 bases from V and 5 bases from J; junction bases left unmatched: 7. Per the germline V gene, CDR1 is SGHTA and CDR2 is FQGNSA.

The gene calls are TRBV25-1 and TRBJ2-2; D gene uncertain. V lost 8 bases and J lost 5, with 12 bases in between. CDR3 size: 13 residues. Looked up from germline, CDR1 is MGHDK and CDR2 is SYGVNS. This chain's CDR3 is CASAKIVTGELFF. The CDR3 DNA reads TGTGCCAGCGCTAAAATCGTGACCGGGGAGCTGTTTTTT.

This clone has just one count. V usage is TRBV3-1 (or the pseudogene TRBV3-2) and J usage is TRBJ2-7; 10 bases are shared with TRBD1. Germline loops: CDR1 LGHDT, CDR2 YNNKEL (reference sequence). V lost 4 bases and J lost 3; bases outside the gene matches: 3. The CDR3 spans 14 residues. The CDR3 sequence is CASSPRTGGYEQYF. The CDR3 region has the DNA TGTGCCAGCAGCCCAAGGACAGGGGGCTACGAGCAGTACTTC.

This clone was seen just once. The chain links TRBV2 to TRBJ1-2; 12 positions match TRBD1. The CDR3 is 13 residues long. The V and J ends lost 7 bases and 8 bases, in that order; junction bases with no gene match: 5. Germline V gene data show CDR1 as SNHLY and CDR2 as FYNNEI. This CDR3 is CASKWDRGQGYTF. CDR3 nucleotide sequence: TGTGCCAGCAAATGGGACAGGGGGCAAGGCTACACCTTC.

This chain joins TRBV3-1 (or the pseudogene TRBV3-2) and TRBJ2-3; 7 nucleotides line up with TRBD2. Germline CDR1 and CDR2: LGHDT and YNNKEL (reference sequence). The trim removed 5 bases at V and 3 bases at J, leaving 8 bases unmatched. The CDR3 is 15 residues long. The CDR3 nucleotides are TGTGCCAGCAGCACCACCGGGACTACAACAGATACGCAGTATTTT. Amino acids: CASSTTGTTTDTQYF.

The chain is built from TRBV29-1 and TRBJ2-7; tentatively, D is TRBD1 (5 bases). Germline loops: CDR1 SQVTM, CDR2 ANQGSEA. The V gene lost 4 bases and the J gene lost 6 bases, with 13 bases spanning the gap. The CDR3 is 12 amino acids. CDR3 DNA: TGCAGCGTTGGATTTCAGGGCGGCGAGCAGTACTTC. Translation gives CSVGFQGGEQYF.